A selection of T cell receptor beta chains follows, all from one sample in a study of T cells expressing NK-cell markers. TCRdb re-called the 5' RACE reads, yielding one record per CDR3 amino acid sequence without DNA. The table for this sample gives hundreds of thousands of distinct CDR3 sequences. Sequencing input: blood T cells: a sorted CD56 or NKG2C T cell subset, CD4+ or CD8+ T cells, or bulk PBMC T cells (not recorded which). These receptors came from a man aged 18 to 29 in good health. CDR3s include the opening cysteine and the closing phenylalanine or tryptophan.

TRBV7-8,TRBJ2-7,CASSLWDSSSPYEQYF
TRBV10-3,TRBJ2-3,CAISESPSVNTQYF
TRBV12-3/TRBV12-4,TRBJ2-6,CASNPGRGTGANVLTF
TRBV6-1,TRBJ1-1,CASKTGSLTEAFF
TRBV20-1,TRBJ2-1,CSARVGTESYNEQFF
TRBV2,TRBJ2-7,CASSGLDSRAQYF
TRBV2,TRBJ2-3,CASPGRTETPDTQYF
TRBV6-1,TRBJ2-1,CASTSGIWAEQFF
TRBV12-3/TRBV12-4,TRBJ2-5,CASSLGTGTEETQYF
TRBV7-8,TRBJ2-1,CASSLARTNEQFF
TRBV3-1,TRBJ2-7,CASSQDLLSKARKGEQYF
TRBV28,TRBJ2-5,CASSAGTAQETQYF
TRBV24-1,TRBJ2-4,CATSAGDRNIQYF
TRBV7-3,TRBJ2-7,CASSFHGPGQSYYEQYF
TRBV7-7,TRBJ2-1,CASSRLAGRAEQFF
TRBV12-3/TRBV12-4,TRBJ2-7,CASSFGQGVGYEQYF
TRBV3-1,TRBJ2-1,CASSPLAGGYYNEQFF
TRBV12-3/TRBV12-4,TRBJ2-1,CASSTSSGRAFEQFF
TRBV4-3,TRBJ2-2,CASSRQGSSGPNTGELFF
TRBV14,TRBJ2-1,CASSARYPRYNEQFF
TRBV2,TRBJ2-2,CASRAGDFTGELFF
TRBV6-4,TRBJ2-2,CASSQGAYTGELFF
TRBV11-2,TRBJ2-3,CASSLELAGGADTQYF
TRBV15,TRBJ2-2,CATSRRGRENTGELFF
TRBV24-1,TRBJ2-1,CATSDRTGEGHYNEQFF
TRBV24-1,TRBJ2-1,CATSDFRLADYNEQFF
TRBV14,TRBJ2-7,CASSQSLSSASYEQYF